The source of this T cell receptor (beta chain) is a study of blood T cell repertoires in COVID-19. The table came from immunoSEQ multiplex PCR; TCRdb's copy has only in-frame clones and leaves some out. Of almost 70,000 clones in the sample, 89% were seen once. The J segment lost 4 bases and the V segment lost 0 bases, leaving 13 bases of the junction unmatched. CDR3 length equals 18 residues. Germline V lookup: CDR1 SGHRS, CDR2 YFSETQ. The sample consisted of peripheral blood. The sequence derives from a woman between 45 and 60 years old with active COVID-19. V is TRBV5-1 and J is TRBJ1-1; 9 bases match TRBD1. The CDR3, as DNA: TGCGCCAGCAGCTTGGATCTTCGGACAGGGGAGTTTCGCACTGAAGCTTTCTTT. Protein: CASSLDLRTGEFRTEAFF.